This section outlines one T cell receptor (beta chain) sequence together with its context. No antigen is known for it. This record comes from a study of cytomegalovirus exposure and HLA in healthy donors. Points from the study as a whole: Previous analysis showed most TCR beta V segments were productive about 90% or about 30% of the time. The later analysis indicated that the majority of CMV-associated TCR beta chains appeared HLA-restricted. Analyses of presence/absence relied on an assumption of roughly uniform sequencing depth across donors. A later analysis, which compared TCR beta chains of equal frequency, found the HLA-associated ones more clonally expanded.

The CDR3 is 16 residues long. The V gene end was trimmed by 0 bases and the J gene end by 6 bases; junction bases not matched to a gene: 8. Germline V CDR1 and CDR2: SGHNT, YYREEE (reference sequence). The study ran its PCR with 60 Vbeta and 13 Jbeta primers. TCRdb's copy holds only in-frame clones and misses some; the assay was immunoSEQ multiplex PCR. The repertoire has about 97,000 clones, 65% to 80% of them found once; the top ten carry 10%. This clonotype was obtained from a man aged 50 to 59 in good health and CMV-seronegative. The sequenced sample consisted of PBMCs. This chain joins TRBV5-4 and TRBJ1-1; 10 bases match TRBD1. CDR3: CASSLGQGAQAPEAFF. In nucleotides, the CDR3 is TGTGCCAGCAGCTTGGGACAGGGGGCTCAAGCCCCTGAAGCTTTCTTT.